This T cell receptor (beta chain) was recovered during a study of T cell changes during pregnancy in multiple sclerosis. TCRdb's table, derived via immunoSEQ multiplex PCR, lists solely in-frame clones and lacks some. The sample yields 50,000 to 65,000 clones, 90% seen once. The ends were cut back, 0 bases at V and 8 bases at J, with 22 bases in the middle. This CDR3 is 17 amino acids long. Germline-derived CDR1 and CDR2 are LGHNA and YNFKEQ. The receptor comes from a female donor with multiple sclerosis, enrolled in a pregnancy study. This material consisted of CD8+ T cells from peripheral blood mononuclear cells, taken before pregnancy. The rearrangement links TRBV4-2 to TRBJ1-2, with D unclear. This CDR3 is CASSQEGGTPGFRGYTF. CDR3 sequence (DNA): TGTGCCAGCAGCCAAGAAGGAGGAACTCCAGGCTTTAGGGGCTACACCTTC.